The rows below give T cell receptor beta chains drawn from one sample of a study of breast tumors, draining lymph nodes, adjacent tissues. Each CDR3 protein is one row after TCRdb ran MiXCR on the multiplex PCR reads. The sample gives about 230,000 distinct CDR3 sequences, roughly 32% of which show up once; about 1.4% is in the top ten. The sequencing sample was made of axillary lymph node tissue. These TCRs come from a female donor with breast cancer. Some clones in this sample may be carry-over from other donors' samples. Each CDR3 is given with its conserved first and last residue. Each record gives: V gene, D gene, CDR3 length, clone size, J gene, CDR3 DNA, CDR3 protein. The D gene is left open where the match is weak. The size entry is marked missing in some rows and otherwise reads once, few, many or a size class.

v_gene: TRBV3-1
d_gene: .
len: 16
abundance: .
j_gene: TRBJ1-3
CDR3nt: TGTGCCAGCAGCCAAGATGGACAGACCCAAGGAAACACCATATATTTT
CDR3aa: CASSQDGQTQGNTIYF

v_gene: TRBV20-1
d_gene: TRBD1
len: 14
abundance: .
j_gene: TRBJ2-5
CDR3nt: TGCAGTGCTAGATGGACAGGGATTCAAGAGACCCAGTACTTC
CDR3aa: CSARWTGIQETQYF

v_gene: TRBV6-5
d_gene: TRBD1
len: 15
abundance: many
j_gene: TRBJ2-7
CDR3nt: TGTGCCAGCAGTCACGTCTCAGGGGGCGGGTACGAGCAGTACTTC
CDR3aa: CASSHVSGGGYEQYF

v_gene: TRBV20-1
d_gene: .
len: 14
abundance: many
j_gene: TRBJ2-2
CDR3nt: TGCAGTGCTAGAGATTCGGGGGTAACCGGGGAGCTGTTTTTT
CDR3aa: CSARDSGVTGELFF

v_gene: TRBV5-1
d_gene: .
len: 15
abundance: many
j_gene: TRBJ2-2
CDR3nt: TGCGCCAGCAGCTTGGCGCGGACCGGGCCCGGGGAGCTGTTTTTT
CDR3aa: CASSLARTGPGELFF

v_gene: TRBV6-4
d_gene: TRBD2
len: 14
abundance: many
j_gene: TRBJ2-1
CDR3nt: TGTGCCAGCAGCCCGGGACTAGCGGTCAATGAGCAGTTCTTC
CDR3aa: CASSPGLAVNEQFF

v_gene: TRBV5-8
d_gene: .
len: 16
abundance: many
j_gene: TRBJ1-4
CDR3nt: TGTGCCAGCAGCTTGTCGGGGGGGCCGGATAATGAAAAACTGTTTTTT
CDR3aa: CASSLSGGPDNEKLFF

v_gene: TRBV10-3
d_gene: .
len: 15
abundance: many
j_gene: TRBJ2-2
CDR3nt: TGTGCCATCAGAGGGGGGGGGATCAACACCGGGGAGCTGTTTTTT
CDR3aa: CAIRGGGINTGELFF

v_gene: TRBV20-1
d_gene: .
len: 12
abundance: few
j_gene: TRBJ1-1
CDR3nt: TGCATGTCGGACAGCAAGAACACTGAAGCTTTCTTT
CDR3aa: CMSDSKNTEAFF

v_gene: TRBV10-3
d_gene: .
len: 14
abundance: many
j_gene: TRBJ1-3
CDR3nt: TGTGCCATCAGAGGACAGTACTATGGAAACACCATATATTTT
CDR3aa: CAIRGQYYGNTIYF

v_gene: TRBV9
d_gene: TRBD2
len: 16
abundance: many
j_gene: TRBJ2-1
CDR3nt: TGTGCCAGCAGCGTAGCTGGACTAGCGGAGAGGGGTGAGCAGTTCTTC
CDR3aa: CASSVAGLAERGEQFF

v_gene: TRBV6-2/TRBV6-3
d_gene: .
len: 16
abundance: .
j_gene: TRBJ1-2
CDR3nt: TGTGCCAGCAGTTGCTCGAGCGCAGGGCAGTCCTATGGCTACACCTTC
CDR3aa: CASSCSSAGQSYGYTF

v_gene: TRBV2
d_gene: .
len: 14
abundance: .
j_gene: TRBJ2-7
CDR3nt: TGTGCCAGCAGGGACCAGACAGTTCCCTACGAGCAGTACTTC
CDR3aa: CASRDQTVPYEQYF

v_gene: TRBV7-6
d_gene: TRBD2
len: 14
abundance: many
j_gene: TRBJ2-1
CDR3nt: TGTGCCAGCTCAGGACTAGCGGGAGGGGGTGAGCAGTTCTTC
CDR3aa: CASSGLAGGGEQFF

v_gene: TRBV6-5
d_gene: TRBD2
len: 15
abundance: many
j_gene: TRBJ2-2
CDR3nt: TGTGCCAGCAGTTACGGGAGGGGAAAATTAGGGGAGCTGTTTTTT
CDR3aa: CASSYGRGKLGELFF

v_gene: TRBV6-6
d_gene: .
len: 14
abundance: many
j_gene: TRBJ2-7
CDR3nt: TGTGCCAGCAGTTATTTTCCGGGATCCCCAGAGCAGTACTTC
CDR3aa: CASSYFPGSPEQYF

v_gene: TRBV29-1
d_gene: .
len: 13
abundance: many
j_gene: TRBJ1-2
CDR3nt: TGCAGCGTTGAAGTTGCACAGGGAAGGAGCTACACCTTC
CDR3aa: CSVEVAQGRSYTF

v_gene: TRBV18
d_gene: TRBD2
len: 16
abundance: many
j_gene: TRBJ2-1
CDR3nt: TGTGCCAGCTCACCAGGGTGGATAGCGGGAGAGAGTGAGCAGTTCTTC
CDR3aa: CASSPGWIAGESEQFF

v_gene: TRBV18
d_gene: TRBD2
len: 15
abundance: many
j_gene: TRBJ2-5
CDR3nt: TGTGCCAGCTCACCCAGCGGGAGGGCTGAAGGGACCCAGTACTTC
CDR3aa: CASSPSGRAEGTQYF

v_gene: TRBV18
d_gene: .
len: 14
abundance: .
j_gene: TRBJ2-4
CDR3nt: TGTGCCAGCTCAGAGATGGTAGCCAAAAACATTCAGTACTTC
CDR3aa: CASSEMVAKNIQYF

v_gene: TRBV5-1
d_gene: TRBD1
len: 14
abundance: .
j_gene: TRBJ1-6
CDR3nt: TGCGCCAGCAGGCAGGGACAGGAGAATTCACCCCTCCACTTT
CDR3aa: CASRQGQENSPLHF

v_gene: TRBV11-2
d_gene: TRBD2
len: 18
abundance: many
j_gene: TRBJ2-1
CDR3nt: TGTGCCAGCAGCTTAGTAGCGGGAGAGATCCCCCCCTGGAATGAGCAGTTCTTC
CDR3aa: CASSLVAGEIPPWNEQFF

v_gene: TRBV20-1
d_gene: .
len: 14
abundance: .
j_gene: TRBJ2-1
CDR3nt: TGCAGTGCCACGGCGCCAGGGGTCTGCAATGAGCAGTTCTTC
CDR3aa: CSATAPGVCNEQFF

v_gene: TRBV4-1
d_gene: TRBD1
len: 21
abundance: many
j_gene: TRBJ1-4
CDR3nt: TGCGCCAGCAGCCAAGCCCCCGGGGGGACAGGGGGAATTGCAACTAATGAAAAACTGTTTTTT
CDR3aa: CASSQAPGGTGGIATNEKLFF

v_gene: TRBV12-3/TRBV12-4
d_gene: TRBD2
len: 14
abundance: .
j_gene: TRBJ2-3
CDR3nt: TGTGCCAGCACCAGGACTAGCGGGCACAATGAGCAGTATTTT
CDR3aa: CASTRTSGHNEQYF

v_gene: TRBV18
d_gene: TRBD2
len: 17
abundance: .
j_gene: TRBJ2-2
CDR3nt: TGTGCCAGCTCACCACCGGGGCTAGCGGGAGTGGCCGGGGAGCTGTTTTTT
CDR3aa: CASSPPGLAGVAGELFF

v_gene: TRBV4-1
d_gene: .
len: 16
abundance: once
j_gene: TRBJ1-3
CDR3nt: TGCGCCAGCAGCCAAGCAGGACTGAGCTCTGGAAACACCATATATTTT
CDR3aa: CASSQAGLSSGNTIYF

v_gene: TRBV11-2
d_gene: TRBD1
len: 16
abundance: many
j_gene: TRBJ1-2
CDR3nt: TGTGCCAGCAGCTTAGATTGGACAGGGGATAACTATGGCTACACCTTC
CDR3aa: CASSLDWTGDNYGYTF

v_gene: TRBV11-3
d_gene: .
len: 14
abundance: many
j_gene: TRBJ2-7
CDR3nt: TGTGCCAGCAGCTTGGACGGGCCAACCTACGAGCAGTACTTC
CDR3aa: CASSLDGPTYEQYF

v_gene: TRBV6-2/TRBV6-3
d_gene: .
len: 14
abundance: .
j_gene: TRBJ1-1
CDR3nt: TGTGCCAGCAGTTTAACGCAGGGGCGGGCTGAAGCTTTCTTT
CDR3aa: CASSLTQGRAEAFF

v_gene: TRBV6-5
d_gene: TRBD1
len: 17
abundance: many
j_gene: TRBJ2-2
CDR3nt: TGTGCCAGCAGTCGGACAGGGTTGGCCGCGAACACCGGGGAGCTGTTTTTT
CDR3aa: CASSRTGLAANTGELFF

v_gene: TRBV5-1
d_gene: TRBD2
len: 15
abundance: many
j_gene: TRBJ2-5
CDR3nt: TGCGCCAGCAGTGCGTTGTTACCGGGAGGGGAGACCCAGTACTTC
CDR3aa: CASSALLPGGETQYF